The 28 T cell receptor beta chains below were found in one sample sequenced in a study of blood T cell repertoires in COVID-19. TCRdb keeps only in-frame clones here, not all; method: immunoSEQ multiplex PCR. The sample yields 310,000 or so clones, more than 75% seen once. The sample taken for sequencing was peripheral blood. The receptors here all came from a man aged 45-65 years with active or convalescent COVID-19.

V and J are TRBV3-1 (or the pseudogene TRBV3-2) and TRBJ1-5; a weak D match, TRBD1 (5 bases). CDR1 LGHDT and CDR2 YNNKEL come from the germline V gene (reference sequence). This CDR3 comprises 13 residues. V lost 2 bases, J lost 7 bases, and 9 bases lay in between. The CDR3: CASSQLGGQPQHF. CDR3 sequence (DNA): TGTGCCAGCAGCCAACTCGGGGGACAGCCCCAGCATTTT.

The chain couples TRBV5-1 to TRBJ2-7, with TRBD2 identical over 9 bases. This CDR3 is 13 amino acids long. V shed 4 bases and J 3 bases; nucleotides not matched to a gene: 2. Germline lookup yields CDR1 SGHRS and CDR2 YFSETQ. The CDR3 loop reads CASSLTSGYEQYF. The DNA of the CDR3 is TGCGCCAGCAGCCTGACTAGCGGCTACGAGCAGTACTTC.

The chain combines TRBV15 with TRBJ1-4; 7 bases agree with TRBD1. The ends lost 1 base at V and 3 bases at J; junction bases unmatched: 2. Germline-derived CDR1 and CDR2 are LNHNV and YYDKDF (reference sequence). The CDR3 extends over 15 amino acids. The CDR3 sequence is CATSRGQGANEKLFF. Written as DNA, the CDR3 is TGTGCCACCAGCAGAGGACAGGGAGCTAATGAAAAACTGTTTTTT.

This rearrangement joins TRBV5-1 to TRBJ2-5, with 10 bases identical to TRBD2. Germline CDR1 SGHRS, CDR2 YFSETQ. CDR3 length: 15 residues. The ends lost 6 bases at V and 5 bases at J; junction bases unmatched: 10. DNA for the CDR3: TGCGCCAGCAAACAAGTAGCGGGAGGAGGGGAGACCCAGTACTTC. Amino acids: CASKQVAGGGETQYF.

The chain links TRBV4-3 to TRBJ1-2; no firm D call. Germline CDR1 and CDR2: LGHNA and YSLEER. CDR3 length: 15 residues. The V and J ends lost 0 bases and 2 bases respectively, with 10 bases between them. CDR3 amino acids: CASSQEAQINYGYTF. The DNA for the CDR3 is TGCGCCAGCAGCCAAGAGGCCCAGATAAACTATGGCTACACCTTC.

V gene TRBV2 combines with J gene TRBJ1-2; D perhaps matches TRBD1 (6 bases). The CDR3 length is 14 residues. V gave up 7 bases and J gave up 4 bases, with 16 bases separating them. Germline assignment: CDR1 SNHLY and CDR2 FYNNEI. The CDR3 nucleotides are TGTGCCAGCAAAAGGGCAGGGGTTGGCTATGGCTACACCTTC. Its translation is CASKRAGVGYGYTF.

The chain employs TRBV20-1 and TRBJ2-3, with a tentative D call TRBD1 (6 bases). The CDR3 has 11 amino acids. From germline, CDR1 is DFQATT and CDR2 SNEGSKA (reference sequence). V gave up 6 bases and J gave up 6 bases, with 10 bases separating them. The CDR3 spells CSAVRGDTQYF. The CDR3 bases are TGCAGTGCCGTTAGGGGGGATACGCAGTATTTT.

This clone has just one count. This chain connects TRBV5-1 to TRBJ2-3; TRBD2 might be the D (7 bases). Germline V gene lookup returns CDR1 SGHRS and CDR2 YFSETQ. The length of the CDR3 is 16 residues. Trimming pared 4 bases from V and 4 bases from J, leaving 19 bases between. The CDR3 sequence is CASSPGGGSRADTQYF. The CDR3 coding sequence is TGCGCCAGCAGCCCTGGGGGCGGGAGTAGGGCAGATACGCAGTATTTT.

The rearrangement links TRBV9 to TRBJ1-5; D might be TRBD1 (6 bases). The CDR3 covers 16 residues. CDR1 is SGDLS, CDR2 YYNGEE, per germline. V lost 0 bases and J lost 1, with 11 bases in between. The CDR3 region is CASSVGSGDSNQPQHF. The DNA of the CDR3 is TGTGCCAGCAGCGTAGGGTCAGGGGACAGCAATCAGCCCCAGCATTTT.

The J gene is TRBJ2-7, the V gene TRBV2; maybe TRBD2 (7 bases). The ends were cut back, 3 bases at V and 6 bases at J, with 12 bases in the middle. In germline, CDR1 is SNHLY, CDR2 FYNNEI. The CDR3 totals 13 residues. CDR3 protein: CASSDEGGTEQYF. CDR3 nucleotides: TGTGCCAGCAGTGACGAGGGGGGGACCGAGCAGTACTTC.

This clone was detected once. The chain has TRBV3-1 (or the pseudogene TRBV3-2) and TRBJ1-4; a possible D gene is TRBD1 (5 bases). The ends were cut back, 1 base at V and 0 bases at J, with 15 bases in the middle. This CDR3 spans 18 amino acids. Per germline, CDR1 LGHDT and CDR2 YNNKEL (reference sequence). The CDR3 sequence is CASSQGVGEAATNEKLFF. As DNA, the CDR3 is TGTGCCAGCAGCCAAGGCGTAGGGGAGGCTGCAACTAATGAAAAACTGTTTTTT.

The chain links TRBV29-1 to TRBJ2-3; D is perhaps TRBD2 (5 bases). Germline CDR1 and CDR2: SQVTM and ANQGSEA. With 8 bases removed from V and 4 bases from J, the gap between germline ends came to 7 bases. The CDR3 is made up of 10 amino acids. The CDR3 DNA reads TGCAGCTCGAGGGCAGATACGCAGTATTTT. Amino acid sequence: CSSRADTQYF.

J is TRBJ1-3 and V is TRBV18; D unresolved. Trimming cost V 3 bases and J 5 bases, with 8 bases left between them. Germline V gene sequence: CDR1 KGHSH, CDR2 LQKENI. There are 13 residues in the CDR3. The CDR3 DNA sequence: TGTGCCAGCTCACCCCTCAGAAGAAACACCATATATTTT. Amino acids: CASSPLRRNTIYF.

The chain is built from TRBV7-2 and TRBJ2-1; 12 bases map to TRBD2. The CDR3 loop spans 17 amino acids. Losses at the gene ends were 4 bases for V and 4 bases for J; bases not matched to a gene: 8. Germline V gene sequence: CDR1 SGHTA, CDR2 FQGNSA. The CDR3 DNA reads as TGTGCCAGCAGCTCACCGACTAGCGGGAGTAGATACAATGAGCAGTTCTTC. As protein: CASSSPTSGSRYNEQFF.

The V call is TRBV12-3 or TRBV12-4, the J call TRBJ1-1; D uncertain. This CDR3 is 13 amino acids long. Trimming pared 5 bases from V and 1 base from J, leaving 8 bases between. CDR3 region: CASSQRRNTEAFF. CDR3 sequence (DNA): TGTGCCAGCAGTCAGCGGAGGAACACTGAAGCTTTCTTT.

The chain is built from TRBV27 and TRBJ2-6; possible D gene TRBD1, 7 bases. CDR3 length equals 20 residues. The V and J ends lost 4 bases and 3 bases respectively, with 25 bases between them. Germline CDR1 and CDR2: MNHEY and SMNVEV (reference sequence). The CDR3 here is CASSSPRQGGLRGGANVLTF. CDR3 nucleotide sequence: TGTGCCAGCAGTTCCCCCAGACAGGGAGGTCTTCGAGGTGGGGCCAACGTCCTGACTTTC.

This chain uses TRBV3-1 (or the pseudogene TRBV3-2) with TRBJ1-1; 10 positions agree with TRBD1. CDR1 and CDR2 from the germline V gene are LGHDT and YNNKEL (reference sequence). This CDR3 spans 15 amino acids. With V trimmed by 3 bases and J by 2 bases, 3 bases remained unmatched. CDR3 sequence: CASSQGTGANTEAFF. DNA for the CDR3: TGTGCCAGCAGCCAGGGGACAGGGGCCAACACTGAAGCTTTCTTT.

This clone was found a few times. Here the CDR3 DNA reads TGTGCCAGCAGCACCCTAGGTAACACCGGGGAGCTGTTTTTT. Amino acids: CASSTLGNTGELFF. The chain joins TRBV7-8 to TRBJ2-2; D gene unclear. Trimming removed 5 bases at V and 2 bases at J, with 9 bases between. This CDR3 has 14 residues. Germline V gene lookup returns CDR1 SGHVS and CDR2 FQNEAQ. Variable domain in full (rest from reference TRBV7-8 and TRBJ2-2): GAGVSQSPRYKVAKRGQDVALRCDPISGHVSLFWYQQALGQGPEFLTYFQNEAQLDKSGLPSDRFFAERPEGSVSTLKIQRTQQEDSAVYLCASSTLGNTGELFFGEGSRLTVL.

This clone was counted between two and nine times. This chain connects TRBV7-2 to TRBJ2-7, with 7 bases identical to TRBD1. Looked up from germline, CDR1 is SGHTA and CDR2 is FQGNSA. V shed 7 bases and J 3 bases; nucleotides not matched to a gene: 9. The CDR3 length is 14 residues. CDR3 amino acids: CASNIRDRDYEQYF. The CDR3 DNA sequence: TGTGCCAGCAACATCCGGGACAGAGACTACGAGCAGTACTTC.

The gene calls are TRBV3-1 (or the pseudogene TRBV3-2) and TRBJ2-1, with 11 nucleotides matching TRBD2. Trimming took 3 bases from V and 4 from J; bases not matched to a gene: 5. The CDR3 loop spans 16 amino acids. Germline CDR1 LGHDT, CDR2 YNNKEL (reference sequence). In DNA, the CDR3 is TGTGCCAGCAGCCAGACCAGACTAGCGGGGTACAATGAGCAGTTCTTC. It codes for CASSQTRLAGYNEQFF.

The gene calls are TRBV3-1 (or the pseudogene TRBV3-2) and TRBJ2-2; D unclear. This CDR3 region has 14 residues. Germline CDR1 is LGHDT and CDR2 is YNNKEL (reference sequence). Trimming removed 2 bases from V and 3 bases from J, with 7 bases in between. This chain's CDR3 is CASSQYADTGELFF. CDR3 bases: TGTGCCAGCAGCCAATACGCGGACACCGGGGAGCTGTTTTTT.

This rearrangement joins TRBV24-1 to TRBJ1-5; D gene uncertain. This CDR3 is built from 13 residues. Germline V gene sequence: CDR1 KGHDR, CDR2 SFDVKD. The V end was cut by 5 bases, the J end by 4 bases, with 8 bases between. In nucleotides, the CDR3 is TGTGCCACCAGTGTCCGGGGAAATCAGCCCCAGCATTTT. Translation: CATSVRGNQPQHF.

The genes are TRBV5-6 and TRBJ1-1, with TRBD1 as a possible D gene (5 bases). Trimming took 0 bases from V and 5 from J, leaving 8 bases between them. Germline V gene lookup returns CDR1 SGHDT and CDR2 YYEEEE. The length of the CDR3 is 13 residues. The CDR3 sequence is CASSLGRGTEAFF. The CDR3 DNA reads TGTGCCAGCAGCTTGGGGCGGGGGACTGAAGCTTTCTTT.

The chain couples TRBV5-1 to TRBJ2-5; TRBD1 agrees at 9 bases. The CDR3 totals 15 residues. Germline V gene data show CDR1 as SGHRS and CDR2 as YFSETQ. Trimming took 2 bases from V and 3 from J; bases not matched to a gene: 5. This CDR3 reads CASSFGDRDEETQYF. CDR3 coding DNA: TGCGCCAGCAGCTTCGGGGACAGGGATGAAGAGACCCAGTACTTC.

This chain connects TRBV7-6 to TRBJ2-5; 13 bases align to TRBD2. This CDR3 region has 18 residues. The V gene end was trimmed by 3 bases and the J gene end by 9 bases; junction bases not matched to a gene: 16. In germline, CDR1 is SGHVS, CDR2 FNYEAQ. DNA for the CDR3: TGTGCCAGCAGCTTTCTTAGGGGGGGACTAGCGGGGATCGTGTCCCAGTACTTC. It encodes CASSFLRGGLAGIVSQYF.

V is TRBV7-2 and J is TRBJ2-1; 7 bases are shared with TRBD1. Looked up from germline, CDR1 is SGHTA and CDR2 is FQGNSA. This CDR3 has 14 amino acids. The J segment lost 7 bases and the V segment lost 4 bases, leaving 7 bases of the junction unmatched. As DNA, the CDR3 is TGTGCCAGCAGCTCGAGCCTGACAGGGAATGAGCAGTTCTTC. Amino acid sequence: CASSSSLTGNEQFF.

This chain uses TRBV28 with TRBJ1-2, with TRBD1 identical over 10 bases. This CDR3 spans 16 amino acids. Trimming took 4 bases from V and 8 from J; bases not matched to a gene: 13. Germline values: CDR1 MDHEN, CDR2 SYDVKM. CDR3 bases: TGTGCCAGCAGTTCCCGTACCCTGACAGGGGGCGGGGGCTACACCTTC. Protein product: CASSSRTLTGGGGYTF.

The chain joins TRBV5-8 to TRBJ1-2; D gene unclear. The CDR3 has 13 residues. The germline V gene encodes CDR1 SGHTS and CDR2 YDEGEE. Trimming removed 4 bases at V and 1 base at J, with 8 bases between. The chain's CDR3 is CASSRGLNYGYTF. Here the CDR3 DNA reads TGTGCCAGCAGCCGAGGGCTTAACTATGGCTACACCTTC.